The sequence of this T cell receptor beta chain was determined in a study of Ad26.COV2.S vaccination and SARS-CoV-2 variants. Study in general: The vaccine Ad26.COV2.S was put into the muscle once, or twice with 56 days between.

Stated treatment: around 19 received Ad26.COV2.S at low or high dose, single or two shots; 5 received placebo; per-sample allocation not given. Sampling was performed 63 days after the first vaccine or placebo injection. An Ad26 vector that expressed Wuhan-strain SARS-CoV-2 spike constituted the vaccine. Using immunoSEQ multiplex PCR, the repertoire was profiled, and TCRdb retains in-frame clones only, with some absent. The sample includes 300,000 to 400,000 clones, around 84% of them seen just once. CDR1 and CDR2 from the germline V gene are SEHNR and FQNEAQ (reference sequence). V lost 5 bases to trimming and J lost 8 bases, with 9 bases between them. This CDR3 contains 12 residues. General study points: Vaccinees displayed broader spike-specific TCR repertoires than placebo recipients.

A remark on this clone: Its antigen is not identified.

V is TRBV7-9 and J is TRBJ1-4; no definite D call. Sample: peripheral blood, taken in a trial of Ad26.COV2.S vaccine versus placebo. The clonotype was recovered from a person between 18 and 59 years old who received the Ad26.COV2.S COVID-19 vaccine or a placebo. This CDR3 reads CASSRGGEKLFF. In DNA form, the CDR3 reads TGTGCCAGCAGCCGAGGTGGGGAAAAACTGTTTTTT. Full variable domain (rest looked up from reference TRBV7-9 and TRBJ1-4): DTGVSQNPRHKITKRGQNVTFRCDPISEHNRLYWYRQTLGQGPEFLTYFQNEAQLEKSRLLSDRFSAERPKGSFSTLEIQRTEQGDSAMYLCASSRGGEKLFFGSGTQLSVL.